This T cell receptor beta chain was found in a study of cytomegalovirus exposure and HLA in healthy donors. This CDR3 contains 13 residues. CDR1 and CDR2 from the germline V gene are GTSNPN and SVGIG (reference sequence). Amplification used 60 Vbeta primers and 13 Jbeta primers. Using immunoSEQ multiplex PCR, the repertoire was profiled, and TCRdb retains in-frame clones only, with some absent. The sample has approximately 140,000 clones; roughly four fifths are singletons. The chain has TRBV30 and TRBJ1-1; 7 bases line up with TRBD1. The clonotype originates from a female donor in good health and CMV-seronegative. The source material was PBMCs. In DNA form, the CDR3 reads TGTGCGCGTAGGGGGCAGGGGAACACTGAAGCTTTCTTT. It yields the protein CARRGQGNTEAFF.